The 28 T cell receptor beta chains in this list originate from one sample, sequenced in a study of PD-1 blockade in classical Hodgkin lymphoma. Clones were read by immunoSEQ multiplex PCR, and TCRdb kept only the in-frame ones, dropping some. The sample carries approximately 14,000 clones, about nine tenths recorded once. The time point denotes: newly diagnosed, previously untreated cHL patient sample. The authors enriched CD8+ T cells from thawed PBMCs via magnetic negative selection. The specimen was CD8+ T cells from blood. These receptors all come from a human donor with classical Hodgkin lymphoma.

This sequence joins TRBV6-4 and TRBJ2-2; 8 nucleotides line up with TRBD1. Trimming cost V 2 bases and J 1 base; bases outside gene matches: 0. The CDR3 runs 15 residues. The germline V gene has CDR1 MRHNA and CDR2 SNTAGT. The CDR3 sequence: CASSDGTGNTGELFF. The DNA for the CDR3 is TGTGCCAGCAGTGACGGGACAGGGAACACCGGGGAGCTGTTTTTT.

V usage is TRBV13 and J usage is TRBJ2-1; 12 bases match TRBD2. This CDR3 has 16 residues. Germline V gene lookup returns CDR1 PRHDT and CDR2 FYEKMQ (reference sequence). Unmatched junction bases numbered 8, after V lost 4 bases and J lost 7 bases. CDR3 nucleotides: TGTGCCAGCAGCTCCATTGGGACTAGCGGGTGGAATGAGCAGTTCTTC. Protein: CASSSIGTSGWNEQFF.

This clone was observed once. The CDR3 loop reads CASRQTGSDGYTF. Here the CDR3 DNA reads TGTGCCAGCAGGCAGACAGGGTCGGATGGCTACACCTTC. The rearrangement joins TRBV28 to TRBJ1-2; 7 nucleotides align to TRBD1. J lost 6 bases, V lost 6 bases, and 7 bases had no gene match. This CDR3 has 13 residues. CDR1 MDHEN and CDR2 SYDVKM come from the germline V gene.

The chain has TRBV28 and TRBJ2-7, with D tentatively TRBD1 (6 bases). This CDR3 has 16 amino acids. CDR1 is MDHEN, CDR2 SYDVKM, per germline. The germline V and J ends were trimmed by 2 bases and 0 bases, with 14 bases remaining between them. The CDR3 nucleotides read TGTGCCAGCAGTTTAGGGTACAGGGAGAGCTCCTACGAGCAGTACTTC. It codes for CASSLGYRESSYEQYF.

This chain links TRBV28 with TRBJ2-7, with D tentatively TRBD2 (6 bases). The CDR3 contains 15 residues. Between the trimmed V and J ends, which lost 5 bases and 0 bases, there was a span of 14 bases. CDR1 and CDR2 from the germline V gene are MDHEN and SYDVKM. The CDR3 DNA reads TGTGCCAGCAGTGAAGTAGCGGTTAGCTCCTACGAGCAGTACTTC. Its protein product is CASSEVAVSSYEQYF.

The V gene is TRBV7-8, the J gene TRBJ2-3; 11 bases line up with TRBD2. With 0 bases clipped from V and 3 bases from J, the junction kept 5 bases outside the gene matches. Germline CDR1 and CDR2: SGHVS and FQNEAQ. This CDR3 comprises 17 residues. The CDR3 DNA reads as TGTGCCAGCAGCTTAGCGCCGCTAGCGGGAGGAACAGATACGCAGTATTTT. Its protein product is CASSLAPLAGGTDTQYF.

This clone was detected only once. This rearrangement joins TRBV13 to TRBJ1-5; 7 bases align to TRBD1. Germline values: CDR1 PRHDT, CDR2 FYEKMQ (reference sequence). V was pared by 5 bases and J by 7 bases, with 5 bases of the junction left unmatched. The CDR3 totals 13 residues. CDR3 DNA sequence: TGTGCCAGCAGCACAGGGGCTGGACAGCCCCAGCATTTT. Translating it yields CASSTGAGQPQHF.

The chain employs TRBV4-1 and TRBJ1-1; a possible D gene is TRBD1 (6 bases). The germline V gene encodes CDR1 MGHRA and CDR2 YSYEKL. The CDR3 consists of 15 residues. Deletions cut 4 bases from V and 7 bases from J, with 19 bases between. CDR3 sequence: CASSPEPARGGEAFF. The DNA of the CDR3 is TGCGCCAGCAGCCCCGAGCCCGCCAGGGGTGGTGAAGCTTTCTTT.

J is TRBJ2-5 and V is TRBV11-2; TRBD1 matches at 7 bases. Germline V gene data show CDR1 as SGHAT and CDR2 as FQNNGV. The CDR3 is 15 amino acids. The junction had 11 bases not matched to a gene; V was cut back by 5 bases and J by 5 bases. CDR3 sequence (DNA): TGTGCCAGCAGCCCCGGGTACAGGGGTGGGGAGACCCAGTACTTC. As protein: CASSPGYRGGETQYF.

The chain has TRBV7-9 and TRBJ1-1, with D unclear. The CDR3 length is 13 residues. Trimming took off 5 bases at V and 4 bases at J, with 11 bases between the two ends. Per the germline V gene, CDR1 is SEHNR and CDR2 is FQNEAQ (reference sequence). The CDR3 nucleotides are TGTGCCAGCAGCCCCGAGGCAGTCACTGAAGCTTTCTTT. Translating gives CASSPEAVTEAFF.

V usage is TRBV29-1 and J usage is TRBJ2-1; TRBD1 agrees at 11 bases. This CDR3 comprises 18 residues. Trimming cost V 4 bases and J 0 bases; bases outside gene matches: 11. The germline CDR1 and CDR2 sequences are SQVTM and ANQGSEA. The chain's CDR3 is CSVGGQGALKGSYNEQFF. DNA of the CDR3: TGCAGCGTTGGTGGACAGGGGGCTCTTAAGGGCTCCTACAATGAGCAGTTCTTC.

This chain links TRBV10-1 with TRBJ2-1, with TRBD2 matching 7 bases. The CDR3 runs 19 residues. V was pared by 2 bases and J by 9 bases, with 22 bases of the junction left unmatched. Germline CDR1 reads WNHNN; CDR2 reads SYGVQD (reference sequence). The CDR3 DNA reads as TGCGCCAGCAGTGAGACTGGGACGGCCGGGACTAATCCAACTGGTGAGCAGTTCTTC. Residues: CASSETGTAGTNPTGEQFF.

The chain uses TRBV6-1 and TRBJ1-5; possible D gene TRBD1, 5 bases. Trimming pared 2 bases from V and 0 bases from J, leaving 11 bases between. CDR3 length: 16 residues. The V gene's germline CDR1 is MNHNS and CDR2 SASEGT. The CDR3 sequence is CASSEWGEYSNQPQHF. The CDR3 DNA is TGTGCCAGCAGTGAATGGGGGGAGTATAGCAATCAGCCCCAGCATTTT.

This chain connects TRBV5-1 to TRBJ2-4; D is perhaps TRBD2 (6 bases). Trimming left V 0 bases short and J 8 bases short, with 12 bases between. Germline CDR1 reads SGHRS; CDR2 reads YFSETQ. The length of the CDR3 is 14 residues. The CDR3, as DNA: TGCGCCAGCAGCTTGGTGGGGGGATGGGACATTCAGTACTTC. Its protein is CASSLVGGWDIQYF.

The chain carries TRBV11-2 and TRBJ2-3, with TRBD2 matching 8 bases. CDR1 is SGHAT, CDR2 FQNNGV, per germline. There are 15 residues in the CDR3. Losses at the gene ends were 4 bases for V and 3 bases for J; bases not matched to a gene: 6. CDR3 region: CASSYSGRWTDTQYF. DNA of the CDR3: TGTGCCAGCAGCTACAGCGGGAGATGGACAGATACGCAGTATTTT.

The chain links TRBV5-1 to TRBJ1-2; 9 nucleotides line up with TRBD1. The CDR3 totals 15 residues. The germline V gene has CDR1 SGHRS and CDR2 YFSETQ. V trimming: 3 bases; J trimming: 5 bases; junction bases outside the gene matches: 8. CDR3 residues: CASSSGTGMEYGYTF. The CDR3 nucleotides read TGCGCCAGCAGCTCCGGGACAGGGATGGAGTATGGCTACACCTTC.

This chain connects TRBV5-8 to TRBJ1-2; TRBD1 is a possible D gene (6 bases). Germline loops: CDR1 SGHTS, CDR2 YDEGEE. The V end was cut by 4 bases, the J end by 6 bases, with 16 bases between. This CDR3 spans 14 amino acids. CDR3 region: CASSLWGARNGYTF. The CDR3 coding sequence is TGTGCCAGCAGCCTTTGGGGGGCGCGGAATGGCTACACCTTC. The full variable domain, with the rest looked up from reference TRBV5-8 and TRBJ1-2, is EAGVTQSPTHLIKTRGQQATLRCSPISGHTSVYWYQQALGLGLQFLLWYDEGEERNRGNFPPRFSGRQFPNYSSELNVNALELEDSALYLCASSLWGARNGYTFGSGTRLTVV.

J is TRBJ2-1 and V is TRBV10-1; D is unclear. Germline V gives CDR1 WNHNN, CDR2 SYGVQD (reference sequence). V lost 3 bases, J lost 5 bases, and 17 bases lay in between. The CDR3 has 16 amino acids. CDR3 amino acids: CASSDAALGTDNEQFF. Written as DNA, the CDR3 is TGCGCCAGCAGTGATGCAGCACTGGGAACGGACAATGAGCAGTTCTTC.

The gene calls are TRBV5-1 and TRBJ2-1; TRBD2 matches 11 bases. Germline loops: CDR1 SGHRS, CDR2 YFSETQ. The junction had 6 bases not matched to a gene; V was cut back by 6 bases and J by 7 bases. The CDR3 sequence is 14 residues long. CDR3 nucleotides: TGCGCCAGCATGACTAGCGGGATTCTGAATGAGCAGTTCTTC. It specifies CASMTSGILNEQFF. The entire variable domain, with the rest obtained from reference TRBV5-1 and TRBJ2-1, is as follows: KAGVTQTPRYLIKTRGQQVTLSCSPISGHRSVSWYQQTPGQGLQFLFEYFSETQRNKGNFPGRFSGRQFSNSRSEMNVSTLELGDSALYLCASMTSGILNEQFFGPGTRLTVL.

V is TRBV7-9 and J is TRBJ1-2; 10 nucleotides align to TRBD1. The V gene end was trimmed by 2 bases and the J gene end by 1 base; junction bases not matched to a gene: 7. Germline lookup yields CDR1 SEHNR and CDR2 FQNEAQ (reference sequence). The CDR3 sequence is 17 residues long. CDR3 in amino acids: CASSLNLGQGLNYGYTF. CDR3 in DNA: TGTGCCAGCAGCTTAAATCTGGGACAGGGGCTTAACTATGGCTACACCTTC.

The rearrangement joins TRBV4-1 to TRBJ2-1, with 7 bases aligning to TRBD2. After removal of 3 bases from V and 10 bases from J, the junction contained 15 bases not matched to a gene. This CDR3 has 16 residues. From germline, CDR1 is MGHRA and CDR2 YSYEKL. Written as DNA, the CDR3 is TGCGCCAGCAGCCAGACCGGGACTATCCATGAGTACGAGCAGTTCTTC. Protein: CASSQTGTIHEYEQFF.

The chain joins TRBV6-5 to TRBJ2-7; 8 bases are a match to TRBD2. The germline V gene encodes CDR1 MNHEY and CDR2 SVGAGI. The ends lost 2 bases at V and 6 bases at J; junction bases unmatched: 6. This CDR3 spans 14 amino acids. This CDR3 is CASSYGAGDSEQYV. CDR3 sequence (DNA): TGTGCCAGCAGTTACGGAGCGGGAGACTCCGAGCAGTACGTC.

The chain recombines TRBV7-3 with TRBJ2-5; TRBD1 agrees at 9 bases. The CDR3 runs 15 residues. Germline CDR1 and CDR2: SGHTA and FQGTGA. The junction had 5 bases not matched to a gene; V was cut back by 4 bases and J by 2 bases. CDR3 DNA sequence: TGTGCCAGCAGCTCCACCGGGACAGGGCAAGAGACCCAGTACTTC. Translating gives CASSSTGTGQETQYF.

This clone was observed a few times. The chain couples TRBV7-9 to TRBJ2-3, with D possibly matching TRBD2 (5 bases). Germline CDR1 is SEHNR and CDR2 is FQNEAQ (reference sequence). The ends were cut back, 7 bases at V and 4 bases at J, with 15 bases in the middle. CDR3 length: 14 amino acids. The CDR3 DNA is TGTGCCAGCACCGAACTAGGAGCCCCAGATACGCAGTATTTT. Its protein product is CASTELGAPDTQYF.

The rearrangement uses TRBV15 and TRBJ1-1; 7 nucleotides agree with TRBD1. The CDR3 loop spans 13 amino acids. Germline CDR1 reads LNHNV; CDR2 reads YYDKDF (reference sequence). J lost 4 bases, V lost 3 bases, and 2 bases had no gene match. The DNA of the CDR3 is TGTGCCACCAGCAGTAGGGACAGCACTGAAGCTTTCTTT. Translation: CATSSRDSTEAFF.

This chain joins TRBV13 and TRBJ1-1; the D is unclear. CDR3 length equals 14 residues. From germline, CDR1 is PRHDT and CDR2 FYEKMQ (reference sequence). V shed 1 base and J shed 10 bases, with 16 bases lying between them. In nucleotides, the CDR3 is TGTGCCAGCAGCTTAGTGACCGAAGCGGATGGAGCTTTCTTT. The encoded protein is CASSLVTEADGAFF.

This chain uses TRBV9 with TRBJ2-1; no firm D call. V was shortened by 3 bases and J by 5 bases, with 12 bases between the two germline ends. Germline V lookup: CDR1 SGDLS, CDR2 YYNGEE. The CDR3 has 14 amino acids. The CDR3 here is CASSDRHSDNEQFF. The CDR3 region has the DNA TGTGCCAGCAGCGACCGACACAGTGACAATGAGCAGTTCTTC.

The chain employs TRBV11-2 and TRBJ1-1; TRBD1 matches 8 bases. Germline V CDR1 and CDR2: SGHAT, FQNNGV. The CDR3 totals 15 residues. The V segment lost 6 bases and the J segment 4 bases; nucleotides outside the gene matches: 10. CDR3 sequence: CASSDGSGGVTEAFF. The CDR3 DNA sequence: TGTGCCAGCAGTGATGGGTCAGGGGGCGTCACTGAAGCTTTCTTT.